These 14 T cell receptor beta chains share one sample of origin, sequenced in a study of CD8 T cells in ankylosing spondylitis. TCRdb processed the 5' RACE reads anew with MiXCR; each CDR3 protein has one entry. The profile covers over 150,000 distinct CDR3 sequences, with approximately 18% appearing a single time and around 4.7% taken by the ten largest. The material sequenced was blood, either unsorted or a sorted T cell fraction (not recorded which). These receptor sequences come from a male donor aged 10 to 35 with ankylosing spondylitis or in good health (not recorded which).

The rearrangement uses TRBV18 and TRBJ2-1; D not certain. Germline CDR1 and CDR2: KGHSH and LQKENI. With 2 bases removed from V and 1 base from J, the gap between germline ends came to 6 bases. The CDR3 is 14 amino acids. The CDR3 bases are TGTGCCAGCTCACCAGACCTATCCTACAATGAGCAGTTCTTC. Translated: CASSPDLSYNEQFF.

This clonotype was counted many times. The chain recombines TRBV10-3 with TRBJ2-1, with 8 nucleotides matching TRBD2. Unmatched junction bases numbered 9, after V lost 6 bases and J lost 5 bases. Germline V gene data show CDR1 as ENHRY and CDR2 as SYGVKD. The CDR3 spans 15 residues. CDR3 region: CAIRASGLAHNEQFF. CDR3 in DNA: TGTGCCATCAGAGCATCTGGACTAGCCCACAATGAGCAGTTCTTC.

The CDR3 nucleotides read TGTGCCAGCAGCCTGGGACTAGCGATCGATACGCAGTATTTT. Amino acid sequence: CASSLGLAIDTQYF. This chain uses TRBV13 with TRBJ2-3; TRBD2 matches at 10 bases. CDR1 and CDR2 (germline): PRHDT, FYEKMQ (reference sequence). The V and J ends lost 5 bases and 6 bases, in that order; junction bases with no gene match: 5. The CDR3 loop spans 14 amino acids.

The sample holds many counts of this clonotype. The chain links TRBV7-9 to TRBJ2-5; 9 bases match TRBD1. Per the germline V gene, CDR1 is SEHNR and CDR2 is FQNEAQ (reference sequence). Trimming cost V 5 bases and J 2 bases; bases outside gene matches: 3. The CDR3 contains 14 residues. The CDR3 DNA is TGTGCCAGCAGCCCGGGACAGGGACAAGAGACCCAGTACTTC. Amino acids: CASSPGQGQETQYF.

This clonotype showed up many times. DNA of the CDR3: TGCAGTGCCGACGACAACCAAGAGACCCAGTACTTC. Its translation is CSADDNQETQYF. This chain links TRBV20-1 with TRBJ2-5; D ambiguous. Trimming removed 6 bases from V and 0 bases from J, with 8 bases in between. CDR1 and CDR2 from the germline V gene are DFQATT and SNEGSKA (reference sequence). The CDR3 length is 12 residues.

This clonotype was counted many times. The gene calls are TRBV30 and TRBJ2-7, with 7 bases identical to TRBD2. After removal of 0 bases from V and 0 bases from J, the junction contained 8 bases not matched to a gene. Germline V gene data show CDR1 as GTSNPN and CDR2 as SVGIG (reference sequence). This CDR3 contains 16 residues. The CDR3 DNA reads as TGTGCCTGGAGTGTACCCGGCGGGGGAGGCTCCTACGAGCAGTACTTC. As protein: CAWSVPGGGGSYEQYF.

This clonotype was observed at least ten times. CDR3 region: CSAFTGGRYNEQFF. The CDR3 DNA reads TGCAGTGCTTTCACAGGGGGCCGATACAATGAGCAGTTCTTC. The genes are TRBV20-1 and TRBJ2-1, with TRBD1 identical over 9 bases. The CDR3 extends over 14 amino acids. With V trimmed by 5 bases and J by 4 bases, 6 bases remained unmatched. Per the germline V gene, CDR1 is DFQATT and CDR2 is SNEGSKA (reference sequence).

This clonotype was picked up many times. The V call is TRBV10-3, the J call TRBJ2-3; 7 bases are a match to TRBD1. The CDR3 has 15 residues. V dropped 4 bases and J dropped 4; count of bases not matched to a gene: 8. CDR1 and CDR2 from the germline V gene are ENHRY and SYGVKD. In DNA, the CDR3 is TGTGCCATCAGTGCGACCGACAGGGACGCAGATACGCAGTATTTT. As protein: CAISATDRDADTQYF.

This clonotype has a count of ten or more. The gene calls are TRBV5-1 and TRBJ2-5; D is possibly TRBD2 (6 bases). This CDR3 is 15 amino acids long. V shed 4 bases and J shed 5 bases, with 18 bases lying between them. In germline, CDR1 is SGHRS, CDR2 YFSETQ. CDR3 residues: CASSPPTSMGETQYF. The CDR3 DNA is TGCGCCAGCAGCCCACCGACTAGTATGGGCGAGACCCAGTACTTC.

The table lists this clonotype with many counts. The V call is TRBV7-2, the J call TRBJ2-2; TRBD2 matches 8 bases. This CDR3 has 15 amino acids. Germline trimming cut 7 bases from V and 4 bases from J; bases unmatched to any gene: 8. Germline CDR1 reads SGHTA; CDR2 reads FQGNSA. The CDR3 DNA reads TGTGCCAGCACCAAGCGGGAGTTGGGCACCGGGGAGCTGTTTTTT. This codes for CASTKRELGTGELFF.

The gene calls are TRBV19 and TRBJ2-7; TRBD2 aligns across 7 bases. CDR1 and CDR2 from the germline V gene are LNHDA and SQIVND (reference sequence). Losses at the gene ends were 10 bases for V and 4 bases for J; bases not matched to a gene: 13. CDR3 length: 14 amino acids. CDR3 nucleotide sequence: TGTGCCACCCCTGGGGGGGATGATCTTTACGAGCAGTACGTC. Translating it yields CATPGGDDLYEQYV.

This clonotype was seen ten or more times. V gene TRBV20-1 combines with J gene TRBJ2-3; D may be TRBD1 or TRBD2 (5 bases each). CDR3 length: 17 residues. In germline, CDR1 is DFQATT, CDR2 SNEGSKA (reference sequence). V was trimmed by 0 bases and J by 0 bases, leaving 16 bases between them. The CDR3 here is CSARDARGGLSTDTQYF. CDR3 DNA sequence: TGCAGTGCTAGAGATGCTAGGGGCGGGTTGAGCACAGATACGCAGTATTTT.

There are many counts of this clonotype. The J gene is TRBJ2-2, the V gene TRBV6-4; D gene unclear. Germline CDR1 and CDR2: MRHNA and SNTAGT. V was shortened by 0 bases and J by 3 bases, with 11 bases between the two germline ends. The CDR3 spans 16 residues. DNA for the CDR3: TGTGCCAGCAGTGACTCTACCGTCCCCCACACCGGGGAGCTGTTTTTT. Translation gives CASSDSTVPHTGELFF.

This clonotype has at least ten counts. The J gene is TRBJ2-1, the V gene TRBV7-2; 9 nucleotides align to TRBD2. CDR1 and CDR2 from the germline V gene are SGHTA and FQGNSA. After removal of 5 bases from V and 9 bases from J, the junction contained 8 bases not matched to a gene. The CDR3 has 14 residues. This CDR3 is CASSNSGRYGEQFF. In DNA form, the CDR3 reads TGTGCCAGCAGCAATAGCGGGAGATATGGTGAGCAGTTCTTC.